The rows below give T cell receptor beta chains drawn from one sample of a study of PD-1 blockade in classical Hodgkin lymphoma. Sequencing was performed with immunoSEQ multiplex PCR; in TCRdb, only in-frame clones are kept and a portion is missing. The sample includes 20,000 to 30,000 clones, around 80% of them seen just once. Sequencing was performed on peripheral blood mononuclear cells (PBMCs), taken before the second cycle of nivolumab. The receptors stem from a human donor with classical Hodgkin lymphoma. Each CDR3 is given with its conserved first and last residue. The order of the fields is J gene, clone size, V gene, D gene, CDR3 DNA, CDR3 protein. A D gene is named only where the DNA matches it firmly. Clone size, where shown, is once, few, many, or a class for clones that have expanded.

J: TRBJ2-7
size: .
V: TRBV2
D: .
DNA: TGTGCCAGCAGCAGGGGCCCCATAGCCTACGAGCAGTACTTC
CDR3: CASSRGPIAYEQYF

J: TRBJ2-7
size: medium-sized
V: TRBV5-1
D: .
DNA: TGCGCCAGCAGCTTCAGCGGAACCTACGAGCAGTACTTC
CDR3: CASSFSGTYEQYF

J: TRBJ1-1
size: .
V: TRBV7-3
D: .
DNA: TGTGCCAGCACCGTTCCCGGGGGATTT
CDR3: CASTVPGGF

J: TRBJ2-7
size: .
V: TRBV2
D: .
DNA: TGTGCCAGCAGTGAAGCTCCGAGGGGAGGTTACGAGCAGTACTTC
CDR3: CASSEAPRGGYEQYF

J: TRBJ1-4
size: medium-sized
V: TRBV14
D: .
DNA: TGTGCCAGCAGCCTGACAGGAATCGCAACTAATGAAAAACTGTTTTTT
CDR3: CASSLTGIATNEKLFF

J: TRBJ1-6
size: .
V: TRBV5-1
D: .
DNA: TGCGCCAGCAGCTTGGAAGGTTGGGATTCACCCCTCCACTTT
CDR3: CASSLEGWDSPLHF

J: TRBJ2-1
size: .
V: TRBV28
D: .
DNA: TGTGCCAGCAGTTTGCGGCAAGGGAGCGATGAGCAGTTCTTC
CDR3: CASSLRQGSDEQFF

J: TRBJ2-3
size: .
V: TRBV10-2
D: TRBD1
DNA: TGCGCCAGCGGGGGACAGGGGACAGATACGCAGTATTTT
CDR3: CASGGQGTDTQYF

J: TRBJ2-7
size: .
V: TRBV5-1
D: TRBD2
DNA: TGCGCCAGCAGCTGGGGGACTAGCGGGAGTCTTATCTACGAGCAGTACTTC
CDR3: CASSWGTSGSLIYEQYF

J: TRBJ2-7
size: .
V: TRBV19
D: TRBD2
DNA: TGTGCCAGTACTCGGACTAGCGGTTCCTACGAGCAGTACTTC
CDR3: CASTRTSGSYEQYF

J: TRBJ2-7
size: .
V: TRBV15
D: TRBD1
DNA: TGTGCCACCAGCAGAGATCAGGTGACAGGGGATTGGTCCTACGAGCAGTACTTC
CDR3: CATSRDQVTGDWSYEQYF

J: TRBJ1-6
size: few
V: TRBV19
D: .
DNA: TGTGCCAGTAGTGGGAGCTCGGGCTATAATTCACCCCTCCACTTT
CDR3: CASSGSSGYNSPLHF

J: TRBJ2-3
size: .
V: TRBV10-3
D: TRBD1
DNA: TGTGCCATCAGTCCCCGAAGACAGGGGGCAGATACGCAGTATTTT
CDR3: CAISPRRQGADTQYF

J: TRBJ1-1
size: .
V: TRBV28
D: .
DNA: TGTGCCAGCGCAGAGTTGAACACTGAAGCTTTCTTT
CDR3: CASAELNTEAFF

J: TRBJ1-3
size: .
V: TRBV4-1
D: .
DNA: TGCGCCAGCAGCCCCTCTCACGGACCGAGCTCTGGAAACACCATATATTTT
CDR3: CASSPSHGPSSGNTIYF

J: TRBJ2-7
size: .
V: TRBV7-9
D: .
DNA: TGTGCCAGCAGCTTAGTAGACGGCAAGGCCCCGTCCTACTACGAGCAGTACTTC
CDR3: CASSLVDGKAPSYYEQYF

J: TRBJ2-2
size: .
V: TRBV11-3
D: .
DNA: TGTGCCAGCAGCCAACCGGCGGGCAGGCCGAACACCGGGGAGCTGTTTTTT
CDR3: CASSQPAGRPNTGELFF

J: TRBJ2-1
size: .
V: TRBV20-1
D: .
DNA: TGCAGTGCTTGGTGGAGCAAACAGTTCTTC
CDR3: CSAWWSKQFF

J: TRBJ2-3
size: once
V: TRBV9
D: TRBD2
DNA: TGTGCCAGCAGCGTAGGGCTAGCGGGCACAGATACGCAGTATTTT
CDR3: CASSVGLAGTDTQYF

J: TRBJ2-3
size: .
V: TRBV6-5
D: TRBD2
DNA: TGTGCCAGCAAGCGGGAGGGATCCACAGATACGCAGTATTTT
CDR3: CASKREGSTDTQYF

J: TRBJ1-2
size: .
V: TRBV11-3
D: TRBD1
DNA: TGTGCCAGCAGCTTAACAGGGGACTATGGCTACACCTTC
CDR3: CASSLTGDYGYTF

J: TRBJ2-1
size: few
V: TRBV5-4
D: .
DNA: TGTGCCAGCAGCTGGACAAGAGGTCTAGCAAACAATGAGCAGTTCTTC
CDR3: CASSWTRGLANNEQFF

J: TRBJ2-1
size: .
V: TRBV6-1
D: .
DNA: TGTGCCAGCAGTTTCGGACTCACGGGTTACAATGAGCAGTTCTTC
CDR3: CASSFGLTGYNEQFF

J: TRBJ2-7
size: .
V: TRBV28
D: .
DNA: TGTGCCAGCAGAACCCCTGGCGGCTACGAGCAGTACTTC
CDR3: CASRTPGGYEQYF

J: TRBJ2-7
size: .
V: TRBV28
D: .
DNA: TGTGCCAGCAGTTTACCCTCTCCTAGAATCTTGGACTACGAGCAGTACTTC
CDR3: CASSLPSPRILDYEQYF

J: TRBJ2-7
size: .
V: TRBV2
D: .
DNA: TGTGCCAGCAGAAAAGGATCAGGCCCCTACGAGCAGTACTTC
CDR3: CASRKGSGPYEQYF

J: TRBJ2-2
size: large
V: TRBV19
D: .
DNA: TGTGCCAGTAGTATGAACAGGCCTCCGAACACCGGGGAGCTGTTTTTT
CDR3: CASSMNRPPNTGELFF

J: TRBJ2-7
size: .
V: TRBV11-2
D: TRBD2
DNA: TGTGCCAGCAGCTTACGGGGACTAGCGGGAGGGCCACACGAGCAGTACTTC
CDR3: CASSLRGLAGGPHEQYF

J: TRBJ2-7
size: few
V: TRBV28
D: TRBD1
DNA: TGTGCCAGCAGGGGACAGGACACCTACGAGCAGTACTTC
CDR3: CASRGQDTYEQYF

J: TRBJ2-1
size: .
V: TRBV7-8
D: .
DNA: TGTGCCAGCAGCGCCTCCGGGGCATGGGCTCCCTACAATGAGCAGTTCTTC
CDR3: CASSASGAWAPYNEQFF

J: TRBJ2-5
size: .
V: TRBV7-3
D: TRBD1
DNA: TGTGCCAGCAGCCCGACAGGGTTACAAGAGACCCAGTACTTC
CDR3: CASSPTGLQETQYF

J: TRBJ2-7
size: .
V: TRBV27
D: .
DNA: TGTGCCAGCTTCTCGGCGTCCTACGAGCAGTACTTC
CDR3: CASFSASYEQYF

J: TRBJ2-7
size: .
V: TRBV6-6
D: TRBD1
DNA: TGTGCCAGCAGTTCCGCGGGACAGGGCTACATAGACGAGCAGTACTTC
CDR3: CASSSAGQGYIDEQYF

J: TRBJ2-1
size: .
V: TRBV10-1
D: TRBD2
DNA: TGCGCCAGCAGTGACCTAGCGGGAGGGCCGAGCGAGCAGTTCTTC
CDR3: CASSDLAGGPSEQFF

J: TRBJ2-3
size: .
V: TRBV9
D: .
DNA: TGTGCCAGCAGCGTAGGGCCCGAGGATACGCAGTATTTT
CDR3: CASSVGPEDTQYF

J: TRBJ2-1
size: .
V: TRBV10-3
D: TRBD2
DNA: TGTGCCATCAGACCAGGGTTAGCGGGCAGCCAGTTCTTC
CDR3: CAIRPGLAGSQFF

J: TRBJ2-7
size: .
V: TRBV5-4
D: .
DNA: TGTGCCAGCAGCCCGGGTGGGGGCGCCTACTCCTACGAGCAGTACTTC
CDR3: CASSPGGGAYSYEQYF

J: TRBJ2-1
size: .
V: TRBV19
D: TRBD2
DNA: TGTGCCAGTAGAAGACTAGCAATCGACACCTCCTACAATGAGCAGTTCTTC
CDR3: CASRRLAIDTSYNEQFF

J: TRBJ1-2
size: .
V: TRBV7-3
D: TRBD1
DNA: TGTGCCAGCAGCCCTAGGGACAGGGGACACTACACCTTC
CDR3: CASSPRDRGHYTF

J: TRBJ2-3
size: .
V: TRBV25-1
D: .
DNA: TGTGCCAGCAATGGGATGACAGATACGCAGTATTTT
CDR3: CASNGMTDTQYF

J: TRBJ2-7
size: .
V: TRBV11-2
D: .
DNA: TGTGCCAGCAGCTCCGCCCGGGTAGGCTACGAGCAGTACTTC
CDR3: CASSSARVGYEQYF

J: TRBJ2-7
size: once
V: TRBV19
D: .
DNA: TGTGCCAGTAGTATGTACAGGGAATACGAGCAGTACTTC
CDR3: CASSMYREYEQYF

J: TRBJ2-7
size: .
V: TRBV28
D: TRBD1
DNA: TGTGCCAGCAGTACACGAGACAGGGGCGGGTACGAGCAGTACTTC
CDR3: CASSTRDRGGYEQYF

J: TRBJ2-5
size: .
V: TRBV15
D: .
DNA: TGTGCCACCAGCAGAGCCCCTAGGGAGACCCAGTACTTC
CDR3: CATSRAPRETQYF

J: TRBJ2-6
size: once
V: TRBV29-1
D: .
DNA: TGCAGCGTCTCGACAGACGTAGACTCTGGGGCCAACGTCCTGACTTTC
CDR3: CSVSTDVDSGANVLTF

J: TRBJ2-7
size: once
V: TRBV7-6
D: TRBD2
DNA: TGTGCCAGCAGCTTAGTTAGCGGGCAACGCTACGAGCAGTACTTC
CDR3: CASSLVSGQRYEQYF

J: TRBJ2-1
size: .
V: TRBV7-3
D: TRBD2
DNA: TGTGCCAGCAGCCTGACGACTAGCGGAAGTTACAATGAGCAGTTCTTC
CDR3: CASSLTTSGSYNEQFF

J: TRBJ2-4
size: .
V: TRBV4-1
D: TRBD2
DNA: TGCGCCAGCAGCCAAGATGGGACTAGCGGGAACATTCAGTACTTC
CDR3: CASSQDGTSGNIQYF

J: TRBJ2-1
size: .
V: TRBV4-3
D: TRBD2
DNA: TGCGCCAGCAGCCAAGATCCCAAGGGACTAGGCCATGAGCAGTTCTTC
CDR3: CASSQDPKGLGHEQFF

J: TRBJ2-3
size: .
V: TRBV5-1
D: .
DNA: TGCGCCAGCAATCGGGGAGGCAGCACAGATACGCAGTATTTT
CDR3: CASNRGGSTDTQYF

J: TRBJ1-2
size: .
V: TRBV4-1
D: TRBD1
DNA: TGCGCCAGCAGCCAACCCAGGACAGGGACGGGTCGCTATGGCTACACCTTC
CDR3: CASSQPRTGTGRYGYTF

J: TRBJ2-3
size: .
V: TRBV7-9
D: TRBD2
DNA: TGTGCCAGCAGCCGACTAGCGGGAGGGGTAGATACGCAGTATTTT
CDR3: CASSRLAGGVDTQYF

J: TRBJ1-4
size: .
V: TRBV4-2
D: .
DNA: TGTGCCAGCAGCCAAGATCTTGGGGAAAAACTGTTTTTT
CDR3: CASSQDLGEKLFF

J: TRBJ2-1
size: .
V: TRBV28
D: TRBD1
DNA: TGTGCCAGCAGTTTATGGGGACAGAGCTCCTACAATGAGCAGTTCTTC
CDR3: CASSLWGQSSYNEQFF

J: TRBJ1-1
size: .
V: TRBV6-5
D: .
DNA: TGTGCCAGCAGTTCGGTCCCCCAGGGTCGGGCTGAAGCTTTCTTT
CDR3: CASSSVPQGRAEAFF

J: TRBJ1-2
size: .
V: TRBV28
D: .
DNA: TGTGCCAGCAGTTTATCGGGGTTTTATAACTATGGCTACACCTTC
CDR3: CASSLSGFYNYGYTF

J: TRBJ1-5
size: .
V: TRBV10-3
D: .
DNA: TGTGCCATCTCTGTGGACAGCCCTCAGCCCCAGCATTTT
CDR3: CAISVDSPQPQHF

J: TRBJ2-7
size: few
V: TRBV2
D: .
DNA: TGTGCCAGCAGTGACAGGGTCGACGAGCAGTACTTC
CDR3: CASSDRVDEQYF

J: TRBJ2-1
size: .
V: TRBV7-9
D: .
DNA: TGTGCCAGCAGCTTACTTGGACAGCTCTACAATGAGCAGTTCTTC
CDR3: CASSLLGQLYNEQFF

J: TRBJ2-1
size: few
V: TRBV28
D: .
DNA: TGTGCCAGCAAGATTGGGACCCTGGAGAATGAGCAGTTCTTC
CDR3: CASKIGTLENEQFF